This entry features one T cell receptor beta chain sequence. What it binds is not known. Profiling relied on immunoSEQ multiplex PCR, and the TCRdb table lists in-frame clones only, not all of them. The data contain 15,000 to 25,000 clones, 77% of them singletons. The germline V gene has CDR1 MDHEN and CDR2 SYDVKM. This CDR3 comprises 13 residues. The V end lost 2 bases, the J end lost 3 bases, and 7 bases lay between the germline ends. The sample is drawn from a study of CD4 T cells in relation to SARS-CoV-2 and coronaviruses. Study-level findings and limits: Crossreactivity was assessed only for spike protein, not other viral proteins.

Unexposed donor CD4+ T cells date from about 2011-2018, before the COVID-19 pandemic. The cells were cultured for 9 to 11 days before CD4+ T cells were isolated. Unexposed-donor CD4+ T cells were probed with SARS-CoV-2 S/N and four cold-coronavirus spikes, cells permitting. PBMCs were plated at two million per well in IL-2-containing medium. The chain employs TRBV28 and TRBJ1-2; the D is unclear. The receptor's source is a human donor in good health. Sequenced sample: CD4+ T cells from PBMCs, cultured in vitro. The CDR3 region has the DNA TGTGCCAGCAGTTTAGGGGATCACTATGGCTACACCTTC. As protein: CASSLGDHYGYTF.